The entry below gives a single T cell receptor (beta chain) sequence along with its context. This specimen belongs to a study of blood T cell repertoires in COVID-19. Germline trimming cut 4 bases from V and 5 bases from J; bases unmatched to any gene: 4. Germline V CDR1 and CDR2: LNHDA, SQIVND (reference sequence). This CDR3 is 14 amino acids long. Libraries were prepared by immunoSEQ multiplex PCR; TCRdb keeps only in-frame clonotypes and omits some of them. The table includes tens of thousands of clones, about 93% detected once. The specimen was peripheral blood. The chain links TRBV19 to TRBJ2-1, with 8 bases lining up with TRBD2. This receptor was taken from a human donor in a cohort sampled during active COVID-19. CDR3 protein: CASSNSGANNEQFF. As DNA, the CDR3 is TGTGCCAGTAGTAATAGCGGGGCAAACAATGAGCAGTTCTTC. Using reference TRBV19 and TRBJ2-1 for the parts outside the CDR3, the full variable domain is DGGITQSPKYLFRKEGQNVTLSCEQNLNHDAMYWYRQDPGQGLRLIYYSQIVNDFQKGDIAEGYSVSREKKESFPLTVTSAQKNPTAFYLCASSNSGANNEQFFGPGTRLTVL.